This TCR beta chain was identified during a study of Ad26.COV2.S vaccination and SARS-CoV-2 variants. The treatment here: 15 to 20 received Ad26.COV2.S at low or high dose, single or two shots; about 5 received placebo; per-sample allocation not given. Specimens were obtained on day 63 following the first vaccine or placebo injection. Using immunoSEQ multiplex PCR, the repertoire was profiled, and TCRdb retains in-frame clones only, with some absent. The sample includes 300,000 to 500,000 clones, about 88% seen only once; the top ten take more than 3%. The ends lost 0 bases at V and 1 base at J; junction bases unmatched: 6. CDR1 is MRHNA and CDR2 is SNTAGT in the germline V gene. The CDR3 contains 17 residues.

The rearrangement joins TRBV6-4 to TRBJ2-3, with 8 nucleotides matching TRBD2. This TCR was recovered from a person between 18 and 60 years old who received the Ad26.COV2.S COVID-19 vaccine or a placebo. Sequencing was performed on peripheral blood, taken in a trial of Ad26.COV2.S vaccine versus placebo. CDR3 in amino acids: CASSDSSLLAGTDTQYF. DNA for the CDR3: TGTGCCAGCAGTGACTCGAGCCTACTAGCGGGCACAGATACGCAGTATTTT.